Shown below are 18 T cell receptor beta chains from a single sample sequenced in a study of T-cell memory formation after mild COVID-19. TCRdb re-analysed the 5' RACE reads in MiXCR, keeping a single row per CDR3 protein. The top ten clones hold about 12% of a sample with 470,000 or so distinct CDR3 sequences, around a sixth of them seen once. The sample comprised PBMCs or a T cell subset sorted from them (not recorded which). The receptors here all came from an adult woman who had mild COVID-19 (a few samples of this study predate the infection). Cell type and time point are not known.

This clonotype was observed a few times. The chain recombines TRBV20-1 with TRBJ1-2; D not certain. Germline V gene sequence: CDR1 DFQATT, CDR2 SNEGSKA (reference sequence). CDR3 length: 13 amino acids. V lost 0 bases and J lost 4, with 9 bases in between. The CDR3 reads CSARDPVSYGYTF. The CDR3 nucleotides are TGCAGTGCTAGAGATCCCGTGAGCTATGGCTACACCTTC.

The J gene is TRBJ2-5, the V gene TRBV7-6; D unclear. V was pared by 5 bases and J by 5 bases, with 18 bases between. Per germline, CDR1 SGHVS and CDR2 FNYEAQ. This CDR3 spans 15 amino acids. The CDR3 nucleotides read TGTGCCAGCAGCAAATGGACCTCGGTGGGGGAGACCCAGTACTTC. Protein sequence: CASSKWTSVGETQYF.

This chain links TRBV18 with TRBJ1-5, with a tentative D call TRBD1 (5 bases). V was clipped by 6 bases and J by 7 bases, with 19 bases between them. The CDR3 loop spans 15 amino acids. From germline, CDR1 is KGHSH and CDR2 LQKENI. The CDR3 here is CASSRQGPGRQPQHF. The CDR3 DNA reads as TGTGCCAGCTCTCGGCAGGGACCAGGCAGACAGCCCCAGCATTTT.

This clonotype turned up a few times. The rearrangement links TRBV6-2 or TRBV6-3 to TRBJ2-7; D gene ambiguous. Germline loops: CDR1 MNHEY, CDR2 SVGEGT. This CDR3 is built from 14 residues. The V end was cut by 2 bases, the J end by 3 bases, with 11 bases between. The CDR3 protein is CASSYADRFYEQYF. The CDR3 DNA reads as TGTGCCAGCAGTTACGCTGACCGATTCTACGAGCAGTACTTC.

This sequence joins TRBV6-2 or TRBV6-3 and TRBJ2-1; D ambiguous. Germline loops: CDR1 MNHEY, CDR2 SVGEGT. Trimming took 3 bases from V and 0 from J, leaving 18 bases between them. This CDR3 is built from 18 residues. CDR3 nucleotides: TGTGCCAGCAGTTATAACGTCGAAATCTTTAGCTCCTACAATGAGCAGTTCTTC. Amino acids: CASSYNVEIFSSYNEQFF.

V and J are TRBV24-1 and TRBJ1-1; D call uncertain. This CDR3 contains 15 residues. Germline V CDR1 and CDR2: KGHDR, SFDVKD. The germline V and J ends were trimmed by 7 bases and 2 bases, with 16 bases remaining between them. The CDR3 loop reads CATRTPAAANTEAFF. The CDR3 DNA follows: TGTGCCACCAGGACCCCGGCAGCCGCTAACACTGAAGCTTTCTTT.

This clonotype was counted only a few times. Here the CDR3 reads CATRRQDRVGDTIYF. CDR3 DNA: TGTGCCACCAGACGTCAAGACAGGGTAGGAGACACCATATATTTT. The rearrangement links TRBV15 to TRBJ1-3, with TRBD1 matching 7 bases. CDR1 is LNHNV and CDR2 is YYDKDF in the germline V gene (reference sequence). The trim removed 6 bases at V and 8 bases at J, leaving 13 bases unmatched. The CDR3 is made up of 15 amino acids.

The chain couples TRBV27 to TRBJ2-1; 8 nucleotides align to TRBD1. With 3 bases clipped from V and 6 bases from J, the junction kept 13 bases outside the gene matches. The CDR3 has 17 amino acids. Germline-derived CDR1 and CDR2 are MNHEY and SMNVEV (reference sequence). The CDR3 here is CASSLQGANYYSNEQFF. The CDR3 DNA reads TGTGCCAGCAGTTTGCAGGGGGCTAATTATTATAGCAATGAGCAGTTCTTC.

This chain links TRBV7-6 with TRBJ2-7, with D perhaps matching TRBD1 or TRBD2 (5 bases each). Trimming pared 5 bases from V and 3 bases from J, leaving 17 bases between. This CDR3 contains 15 residues. Germline CDR1 and CDR2: SGHVS and FNYEAQ. The CDR3 sequence: CASSPQGTPFYEQYF. Written as DNA, the CDR3 is TGTGCCAGCAGCCCGCAAGGGACCCCTTTCTACGAGCAGTACTTC.

The genes are TRBV20-1 and TRBJ2-7, with TRBD2 matching 7 bases. The germline gives CDR1 DFQATT, CDR2 SNEGSKA (reference sequence). The CDR3 is 16 residues long. V lost 0 bases, J lost 3 bases, and 11 bases stayed unmatched. The CDR3 DNA sequence: TGCAGTGCTAGAGATTTTTTACGAGCGGGAAGCTACGAGCAGTACTTC. This codes for CSARDFLRAGSYEQYF.

This clonotype was picked up a small number of times. The V gene is TRBV27, the J gene TRBJ2-1, with D perhaps being TRBD1 or TRBD2 (5 bases each). The germline gives CDR1 MNHEY, CDR2 SMNVEV (reference sequence). Deletions cut 4 bases from V and 4 bases from J, with 14 bases between. This CDR3 contains 15 residues. Here the CDR3 reads CASSSGTLTYNEQFF. The CDR3 DNA is TGTGCCAGCAGTTCCGGGACGCTTACTTACAATGAGCAGTTCTTC.

V and J are TRBV12-3 or TRBV12-4 and TRBJ2-5; perhaps TRBD2 as D (7 bases). V was pared by 11 bases and J by 7 bases, with 23 bases between. CDR3 length equals 14 residues. The CDR3 coding sequence is TGTGCCTCGGGGAGGGCAGGGGAGTATGGGACCCAGTACTTC. This gives the protein CASGRAGEYGTQYF.

This chain uses TRBV5-1 with TRBJ2-7, with 13 bases fitting TRBD2. Germline V gives CDR1 SGHRS, CDR2 YFSETQ. Trimming removed 4 bases from V and 5 bases from J; junction bases left unmatched: 6. The CDR3 runs 15 residues. CDR3 region: CASSPGLAGENEQYF. Written as DNA, the CDR3 is TGCGCCAGCAGCCCTGGACTAGCGGGAGAGAACGAGCAGTACTTC.

The chain couples TRBV11-3 to TRBJ2-1; D uncertain. Trimming removed 3 bases at V and 0 bases at J, with 6 bases between. Germline assignment: CDR1 SGHNT and CDR2 YENEEA. The CDR3 spans 14 residues. CDR3 bases: TGTGCCAGCAGCTTCCCTAGCTCCTACAATGAGCAGTTCTTC. Amino acids: CASSFPSSYNEQFF.

The V call is TRBV13, the J call TRBJ1-1, with D perhaps matching TRBD1 (6 bases). This CDR3 contains 15 residues. CDR1 is PRHDT and CDR2 is FYEKMQ in the germline V gene (reference sequence). Trimming shortened V by 5 bases and J by 2 bases, and 15 bases separated the two germline ends. CDR3 sequence: CASSPPDSLNTEAFF. CDR3 DNA sequence: TGTGCCAGCAGCCCACCGGACAGTCTCAACACTGAAGCTTTCTTT.

The rearrangement joins TRBV6-2 or TRBV6-3 to TRBJ1-1; no clear D. This CDR3 is built from 13 residues. The V end lost 1 base, the J end lost 1 base, and 4 bases lay between the germline ends. Germline lookup yields CDR1 MNHEY and CDR2 SVGEGT. Here the CDR3 reads CASSYYENTEAFF. As DNA, the CDR3 is TGTGCCAGCAGTTACTACGAGAACACTGAAGCTTTCTTT.

There are many counts of this clonotype. This chain uses TRBV11-2 with TRBJ2-2; 8 bases align to TRBD1. Germline values: CDR1 SGHAT, CDR2 FQNNGV. V dropped 6 bases and J dropped 1; count of bases not matched to a gene: 1. The CDR3 is 14 residues long. For the CDR3, the DNA is TGTGCCAGCAGACAGGGGGTGAACACCGGGGAGCTGTTTTTT. It encodes CASRQGVNTGELFF.

The V and J genes are TRBV6-5 and TRBJ2-1; D could derive from TRBD1 or TRBD2 (6 bases each). The CDR3 sequence is 15 residues long. Germline assignment: CDR1 MNHEY and CDR2 SVGAGI. V was cut by 6 bases and J by 4 bases, with 16 bases left in between. The CDR3 here is CASSAGGGSYNEQFF. CDR3 DNA sequence: TGTGCCAGCAGCGCCGGGGGCGGAAGTTACAATGAGCAGTTCTTC.